In its sample, the clone carrying this T cell receptor beta chain was seen a few times. The data originate from a study of blood T cell repertoires in COVID-19. On the study more broadly: There were acute and convalescent COVID-19 samples, and they came from the United States, Italy and Spain. The analysed material was cDNA or gDNA that came from T cells, B-cell-depleted T cells, or PBMCs.

In the authors' workflow: Counts of nucleated cells, estimated from reference gene primer amplification, were obtained. The method was immunoSEQ multiplex PCR; TCRdb's version includes in-frame clones alone and lacks a portion of them. V and J calls and clone size are as listed in that table; D and trimming were resolved from the DNA. The top ten clones hold about 20% of a sample with just over 60,000 clones, less than 85% of them seen once. CDR1 and CDR2 from the germline V gene are ENHRY and SYGVKD. CDR3 length equals 13 residues. V was pared by 6 bases and J by 7 bases, with 5 bases of the junction left unmatched.

What was sequenced was peripheral blood. This TCR came from a man between 60 and 75 years old with acute or convalescent COVID-19. The chain uses TRBV10-3 and TRBJ2-1; 8 bases align to TRBD2. The DNA for the CDR3 is TGTGCCATCAGGGCCGGGACTAGTAATGAGCAGTTCTTC. Translating it yields CAIRAGTSNEQFF.